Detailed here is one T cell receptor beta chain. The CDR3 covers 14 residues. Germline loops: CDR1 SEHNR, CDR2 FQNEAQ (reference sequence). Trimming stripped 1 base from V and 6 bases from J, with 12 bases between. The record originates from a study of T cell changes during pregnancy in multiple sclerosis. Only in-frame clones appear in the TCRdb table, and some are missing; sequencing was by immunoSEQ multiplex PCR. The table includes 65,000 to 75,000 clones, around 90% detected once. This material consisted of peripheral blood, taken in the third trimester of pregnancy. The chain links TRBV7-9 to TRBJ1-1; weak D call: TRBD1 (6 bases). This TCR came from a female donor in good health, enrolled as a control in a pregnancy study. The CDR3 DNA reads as TGTGCCAGCAGCTTAGATGTGGGGGCCTCTGAAGCTTTCTTT. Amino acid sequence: CASSLDVGASEAFF.